This T cell receptor beta chain was observed in a study of OX40 agonist ivuxolimab in advanced cancers. Remarks on this clone: Its target is not known.

Study-level findings and limits: At 0.1 to 3.0 mg/kg and by week 6, CD4+ and CD8+ T cells in the blood had expanded clonally. People who partly responded at 0.1-3.0 mg/kg had some of the least clonal expansion seen.

V lost 8 bases and J lost 3, with 17 bases in between. Germline V gives CDR1 LNHNV, CDR2 YYDKDF (reference sequence). This CDR3 contains 15 residues. Produced via immunoSEQ multiplex PCR; TCRdb's table is partial and in-frame only. In the table there are around 120,000 clones, 80% to 90% of which are singletons. The chain combines TRBV15 with TRBJ1-5; a possible D gene is TRBD1 (5 bases). The receptor was derived from an adult with an advanced solid tumor such as melanoma, head and neck, liver or kidney cancer. Sequencing was performed on CD4+ or CD8+ T cells sorted from blood, taken in a trial of the OX40 agonist ivuxolimab. CDR3 sequence (DNA): TGTGCCACCGTCTCAGGGAAACGCCTCAATCAGCCCCAGCATTTT. Its translation: CATVSGKRLNQPQHF.